Each of the 28 T cell receptor beta chains below was sequenced from the same sample in a study of PD-1 blockade in classical Hodgkin lymphoma. Patients all relapsed after autologous stem cell transplantation, and there was variation in brentuximab vedotin exposure. Magnetic negative selection was used to purify CD4+ T cells from PBMCs that had been thawed. Libraries were prepared by immunoSEQ multiplex PCR; TCRdb keeps only in-frame clonotypes and omits some of them. This table holds around 34,000 clones, 75% to 95% found once. The source was CD4+ T cells from blood, collected at baseline. The receptors derive from a human donor with classical Hodgkin lymphoma.

This chain uses TRBV5-6 with TRBJ2-2; D gene unclear. The length of the CDR3 is 15 residues. The V end lost 1 base, the J end lost 2 bases, and 9 bases lay between the germline ends. The germline V gene encodes CDR1 SGHDT and CDR2 YYEEEE. The CDR3 spells CASSLPSANTGELFF. The CDR3 DNA reads as TGTGCCAGCAGCTTGCCCAGCGCCAACACCGGGGAGCTGTTTTTT.

This rearrangement joins TRBV11-2 to TRBJ2-3; maybe TRBD1 (7 bases). The ends were cut back, 2 bases at V and 1 base at J, with 13 bases in the middle. Germline V gene lookup returns CDR1 SGHAT and CDR2 FQNNGV. The CDR3 has 16 residues. The CDR3 DNA reads TGTGCCAGCAGCTTAAGGAGGGGGCTGGGCACAGATACGCAGTATTTT. Protein sequence: CASSLRRGLGTDTQYF.

This chain uses TRBV9 with TRBJ2-3; 10 positions agree with TRBD1. Trimming took 3 bases from V and 6 from J; bases not matched to a gene: 10. This CDR3 has 16 amino acids. Germline lookup yields CDR1 SGDLS and CDR2 YYNGEE. CDR3 bases: TGTGCCAGCAGCGGGGACTGGGACAGGGGCGCCGATACGCAGTATTTT. Amino acid sequence: CASSGDWDRGADTQYF.

The chain carries TRBV5-8 and TRBJ2-7; D might be TRBD1 (5 bases). Germline V lookup: CDR1 SGHTS, CDR2 YDEGEE. Trimming took 4 bases from V and 0 from J, leaving 14 bases between them. The CDR3 runs to 15 residues. The DNA for the CDR3 is TGTGCCAGCAGCATACAGGAATACTCCTCCTACGAGCAGTACTTC. This codes for CASSIQEYSSYEQYF.

This clone has just a few counts. The CDR3 DNA reads as TGCGCCAGCAGCCCCTTTATCGACAGGGTCTATGGCTACACCTTC. This sequence encodes CASSPFIDRVYGYTF. The gene calls are TRBV5-1 and TRBJ1-2; 7 positions agree with TRBD1. Germline V CDR1 and CDR2: SGHRS, YFSETQ. V lost 4 bases and J lost 4; bases outside the gene matches: 10. CDR3 length: 15 amino acids.

This chain joins TRBV12-5 and TRBJ2-7; 10 nucleotides line up with TRBD1. Trimming removed 1 base from V and 4 bases from J; junction bases left unmatched: 4. Germline assignment: CDR1 LGHNT and CDR2 FRNRAP. CDR3 length: 15 amino acids. In DNA, the CDR3 is TGTGCTAGTGGTTTGGAGGACAGGGGGGGGTACGAGCAGTACTTC. Translation gives CASGLEDRGGYEQYF.

The gene calls are TRBV5-6 and TRBJ1-2, with D hard to call. The CDR3 is 13 amino acids. Deletions cut 1 base from V and 4 bases from J, with 8 bases between. CDR1 is SGHDT, CDR2 YYEEEE, per germline. CDR3 DNA sequence: TGTGCCAGCAGCTTGAGGGCCTCCTATGGCTACACCTTC. Its protein product is CASSLRASYGYTF.

The V gene is TRBV11-2, the J gene TRBJ2-1, with 9 positions matching TRBD2. The CDR3 is 15 residues long. The V gene end was trimmed by 5 bases and the J gene end by 5 bases; junction bases not matched to a gene: 7. In germline, CDR1 is SGHAT, CDR2 FQNNGV. CDR3 loop: CASSLPGTSNNEQFF. The CDR3 DNA reads TGTGCCAGCAGCCTACCCGGGACTAGCAACAATGAGCAGTTCTTC.

This chain joins TRBV7-2 and TRBJ2-1, with D possibly being TRBD2 (6 bases). CDR1 is SGHTA and CDR2 is FQGNSA in the germline V gene. Trimming stripped 5 bases from V and 4 bases from J, with 21 bases between. There are 17 residues in the CDR3. The CDR3 DNA reads as TGTGCCAGCAGCCGAAGCAGGGTCGGCGGGACTTACAATGAGCAGTTCTTC. Its protein is CASSRSRVGGTYNEQFF.

J is TRBJ2-2 and V is TRBV4-1, with 7 bases matching TRBD1. The germline V gene encodes CDR1 MGHRA and CDR2 YSYEKL. V lost 2 bases and J lost 3; bases outside the gene matches: 3. The CDR3 covers 15 residues. The CDR3 region has the DNA TGCGCCAGCAGCCAAAGAGACAGGGACACCGGGGAGCTGTTTTTT. Its protein is CASSQRDRDTGELFF.

This clone appeared once. At one end the junction does not follow the germline gene, possibly because of a read error. The V gene is TRBV4-1, the J gene TRBJ1-1, with D possibly matching TRBD1 (5 bases). This CDR3 is built from 14 residues. CDR1 and CDR2 (germline): MGHRA, YSYEKL. The CDR3 DNA reads as TGCGCCAGCAGCCAACTGGGACTCAGTTCTGAGGCTTTCTTT. Protein: CASSQLGLSSEAFF.

The V and J genes are TRBV2 and TRBJ2-1; TRBD2 matches 9 bases. This CDR3 has 16 residues. Trimming removed 5 bases from V and 7 bases from J; junction bases left unmatched: 12. Germline CDR1 reads SNHLY; CDR2 reads FYNNEI. The CDR3 coding sequence is TGTGCCAGCAGTACTGGCGGGAGGGCCGGTCGGAATGAGCAGTTCTTC. Amino acid sequence: CASSTGGRAGRNEQFF.

V usage is TRBV7-3 and J usage is TRBJ2-3; the D is unclear. CDR1 SGHTA and CDR2 FQGTGA come from the germline V gene. The CDR3 is 16 residues long. Trimming took off 2 bases at V and 2 bases at J, with 14 bases between the two ends. The DNA for the CDR3 is TGTGCCAGCAGCTTATCCCAGCTTGCGGTCACAGATACGCAGTATTTT. Amino acids: CASSLSQLAVTDTQYF.

V gene TRBV29-1 combines with J gene TRBJ2-2; 14 nucleotides agree with TRBD2. In germline, CDR1 is SQVTM, CDR2 ANQGSEA. The CDR3 sequence is 16 residues long. With 5 bases clipped from V and 1 base from J, the junction kept 3 bases outside the gene matches. CDR3 sequence: CSVQGLAGVNTGELFF. CDR3 coding DNA: TGCAGCGTTCAGGGACTAGCGGGGGTGAACACCGGGGAGCTGTTTTTT.

The chain uses TRBV19 and TRBJ1-1; perhaps TRBD1 as D (5 bases). V lost 3 bases and J lost 0, with 11 bases in between. The CDR3 has 15 amino acids. Looked up from germline, CDR1 is LNHDA and CDR2 is SQIVND (reference sequence). Here the CDR3 reads CASSIEGQMNTEAFF. DNA of the CDR3: TGTGCCAGTAGTATTGAAGGACAAATGAACACTGAAGCTTTCTTT.

In this sample, this clone turned up once. This chain joins TRBV2 and TRBJ2-1; D is undetermined. The V gene's germline CDR1 is SNHLY and CDR2 FYNNEI. V was clipped by 1 base and J by 0 bases, with 7 bases between them. The CDR3 loop spans 15 amino acids. CDR3 sequence reads: CASSEEESSYNEQFF. The CDR3 bases are TGTGCCAGCAGTGAAGAAGAAAGCTCCTACAATGAGCAGTTCTTC.

CDR3 sequence reads: CASSLEGSPNQPQHF. As DNA, the CDR3 is TGCGCCAGCAGCTTGGAAGGGAGCCCCAATCAGCCCCAGCATTTT. The chain links TRBV5-1 to TRBJ1-5; no reliable D call. V lost 0 bases and J 3 bases, leaving 10 bases between the germline ends. Germline-derived CDR1 and CDR2 are SGHRS and YFSETQ. The CDR3 is 15 amino acids.

The chain carries TRBV19 and TRBJ2-5; 9 nucleotides align to TRBD1. The V segment lost 3 bases and the J segment 5 bases; nucleotides outside the gene matches: 4. Per germline, CDR1 LNHDA and CDR2 SQIVND (reference sequence). CDR3 length: 14 residues. CDR3 in DNA: TGTGCCAGTAGTATCGGACAGGGGCAGGAGACCCAGTACTTC. It encodes CASSIGQGQETQYF.

This sequence joins TRBV28 and TRBJ2-7; D unresolved. CDR3 length equals 12 residues. CDR1 and CDR2 from the germline V gene are MDHEN and SYDVKM. The V gene lost 0 bases and the J gene lost 3 bases, with 3 bases spanning the gap. The CDR3 sequence: CASSLWSYEQYF. The CDR3, as DNA: TGTGCCAGCAGTTTATGGAGCTACGAGCAGTACTTC. The entire variable domain, with the rest obtained from reference TRBV28 and TRBJ2-7, is as follows: DVKVTQSSRYLVKRTGEKVFLECVQDMDHENMFWYRQDPGLGLRLIYFSYDVKMKEKGDIPEGYSVSREKKERFSLILESASTNQTSMYLCASSLWSYEQYFGPGTRLTVT.

This chain joins TRBV9 and TRBJ2-7, with 11 bases fitting TRBD2. The CDR3 loop spans 15 amino acids. Trimming removed 4 bases from V and 3 bases from J; junction bases left unmatched: 6. Germline CDR1 reads SGDLS; CDR2 reads YYNGEE. DNA of the CDR3: TGTGCCAGCAGCCCCCGACTAGCGGGATACTACGAGCAGTACTTC. It is translated as CASSPRLAGYYEQYF. Variable domain in full (rest from reference TRBV9 and TRBJ2-7): DSGVTQTPKHLITATGQRVTLRCSPRSGDLSVYWYQQSLDQGLQFLIQYYNGEERAKGNILERFSAQQFPDLHSELNLSSLELGDSALYFCASSPRLAGYYEQYFGPGTRLTVT.

This chain links TRBV7-9 with TRBJ2-1; 8 positions agree with TRBD2. This CDR3 comprises 16 residues. Germline CDR1 is SEHNR and CDR2 is FQNEAQ (reference sequence). V shed 3 bases and J 4 bases; nucleotides not matched to a gene: 8. The CDR3 DNA sequence: TGTGCCAGCAGCTTGGGACTAGACTCGGGTTACAATGAGCAGTTCTTC. This translates into CASSLGLDSGYNEQFF.

The V gene is TRBV7-9, the J gene TRBJ2-3, with D maybe TRBD2 (6 bases). Deletions cut 6 bases from V and 10 bases from J, with 17 bases between. This CDR3 has 13 amino acids. Germline loops: CDR1 SEHNR, CDR2 FQNEAQ (reference sequence). The CDR3 is CASSRDFVIPQYF. For the CDR3, the DNA is TGTGCCAGCAGTCGGGACTTTGTTATTCCGCAGTATTTT. Looking up the rest from reference TRBV7-9 and TRBJ2-3 gives the full variable domain: DTGVSQNPRHKITKRGQNVTFRCDPISEHNRLYWYRQTLGQGPEFLTYFQNEAQLEKSRLLSDRFSAERPKGSFSTLEIQRTEQGDSAMYLCASSRDFVIPQYFGPGTRLTVL.

The V gene is TRBV19, the J gene TRBJ2-5; 11 bases fit TRBD2. V trimming: 5 bases; J trimming: 5 bases; junction bases outside the gene matches: 10. Germline-derived CDR1 and CDR2 are LNHDA and SQIVND (reference sequence). CDR3 length: 16 amino acids. The CDR3 DNA is TGTGCCAGTAGTGGTTTAGCGGGAGGGGTCGGCGAGACCCAGTACTTC. It codes for CASSGLAGGVGETQYF.

The CDR3 DNA sequence: TGTGCCAGCAGCTCGGGTGGGGGCCCCAGCAATCAGCCCCAGCATTTT. Translating it yields CASSSGGGPSNQPQHF. The V call is TRBV27, the J call TRBJ1-5, with D possibly matching TRBD1 (6 bases). This CDR3 has 16 residues. Germline V gene lookup returns CDR1 MNHEY and CDR2 SMNVEV (reference sequence). V was trimmed by 6 bases and J by 1 base, leaving 16 bases between them.

The chain recombines TRBV28 with TRBJ2-2; TRBD1 is a possible D gene (5 bases). This CDR3 is built from 16 residues. Germline CDR1 reads MDHEN; CDR2 reads SYDVKM. The V gene lost 0 bases and the J gene lost 4 bases, with 12 bases spanning the gap. CDR3 nucleotide sequence: TGTGCCAGCAGTTTATGGAAGGGGTTGGGCACCGGGGAGCTGTTTTTT. As protein: CASSLWKGLGTGELFF.

The chain combines TRBV27 with TRBJ2-2; 9 bases map to TRBD1. CDR3 length equals 16 residues. Germline lookup yields CDR1 MNHEY and CDR2 SMNVEV (reference sequence). V trimming: 5 bases; J trimming: 2 bases; junction bases outside the gene matches: 6. CDR3 DNA: TGTGCCAGCAGTGTTGACAGGGGGGGAAACACCGGGGAGCTGTTTTTT. Its translation is CASSVDRGGNTGELFF.

The chain has TRBV6-5 and TRBJ1-1; D remains ambiguous. This CDR3 is built from 12 residues. Trimming removed 5 bases from V and 9 bases from J, with 13 bases in between. CDR1 and CDR2 from the germline V gene are MNHEY and SVGAGI. CDR3 amino acids: CASSDTWAQAFF. DNA of the CDR3: TGTGCCAGCAGTGACACCTGGGCCCAAGCTTTCTTT.

The rearrangement uses TRBV2 and TRBJ2-3; possible D gene TRBD2, 6 bases. CDR1 and CDR2 from the germline V gene are SNHLY and FYNNEI. The V and J ends lost 2 bases and 4 bases respectively, with 13 bases between them. The CDR3 is 15 residues long. CDR3 region: CASSEYSGRADTQYF. The CDR3, as DNA: TGTGCCAGCAGTGAATATAGCGGAAGAGCAGATACGCAGTATTTT.